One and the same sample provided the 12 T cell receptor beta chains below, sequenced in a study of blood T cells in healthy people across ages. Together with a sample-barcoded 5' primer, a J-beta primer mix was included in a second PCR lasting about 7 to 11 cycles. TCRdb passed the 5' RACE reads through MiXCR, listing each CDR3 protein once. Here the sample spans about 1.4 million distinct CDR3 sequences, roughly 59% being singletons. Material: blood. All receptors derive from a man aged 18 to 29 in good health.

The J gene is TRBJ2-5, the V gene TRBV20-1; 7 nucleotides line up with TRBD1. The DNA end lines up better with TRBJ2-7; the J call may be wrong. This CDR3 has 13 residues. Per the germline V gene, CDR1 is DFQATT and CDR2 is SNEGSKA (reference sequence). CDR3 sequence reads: CSARQTGNYEQYF. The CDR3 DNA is TGCAGTGCTAGACAGACAGGGAACTACGAGCAGTACTTC.

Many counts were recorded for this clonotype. This chain's CDR3 is CASSELRIPGDNTGELFF. Here the CDR3 DNA reads TGTGCCAGCAGTGAACTCCGGATTCCGGGGGATAACACCGGGGAGCTGTTTTTT. The V call is TRBV25-1, the J call TRBJ2-2; D might be TRBD2 (6 bases). From germline, CDR1 is MGHDK and CDR2 SYGVNS. Deletions cut 2 bases from V and 2 bases from J, with 18 bases between. The CDR3 is made up of 18 amino acids. The full variable domain, completed using reference TRBV25-1 and TRBJ2-2, is EADIYQTPRYLVIGTGKKITLECSQTMGHDKMYWYQQDPGMELHLIHYSYGVNSTEKGDLSSESTVSRIRTEHFPLTLESARPSHTSQYLCASSELRIPGDNTGELFFGEGSRLTVL.

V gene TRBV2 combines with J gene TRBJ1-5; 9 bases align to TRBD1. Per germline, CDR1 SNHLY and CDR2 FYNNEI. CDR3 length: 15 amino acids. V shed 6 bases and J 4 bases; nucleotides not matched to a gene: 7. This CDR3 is CASRTDRGGNQPQHF. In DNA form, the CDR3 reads TGTGCCAGCAGAACGGACAGGGGAGGGAATCAGCCCCAGCATTTT. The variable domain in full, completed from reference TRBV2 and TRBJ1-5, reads EPEVTQTPSHQVTQMGQEVILRCVPISNHLYFYWYRQILGQKVEFLVSFYNNEISEKSEIFDDQFSVERPDGSNFTLKIRSTKLEDSAMYFCASRTDRGGNQPQHFGDGTRLSIL.

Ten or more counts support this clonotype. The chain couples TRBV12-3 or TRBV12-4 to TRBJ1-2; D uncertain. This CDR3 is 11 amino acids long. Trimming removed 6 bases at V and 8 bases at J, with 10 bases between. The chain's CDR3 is CASSLGRGYTF. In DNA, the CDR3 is TGTGCCAGCAGCCTTGGGCGCGGCTACACCTTC.

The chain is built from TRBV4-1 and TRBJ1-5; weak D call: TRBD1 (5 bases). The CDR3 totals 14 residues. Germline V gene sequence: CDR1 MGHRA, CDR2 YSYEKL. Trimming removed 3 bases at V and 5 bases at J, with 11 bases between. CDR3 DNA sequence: TGCGCCAGCAGCCAGCAGGGCGAGGATCAGCCCCAGCATTTT. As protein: CASSQQGEDQPQHF.

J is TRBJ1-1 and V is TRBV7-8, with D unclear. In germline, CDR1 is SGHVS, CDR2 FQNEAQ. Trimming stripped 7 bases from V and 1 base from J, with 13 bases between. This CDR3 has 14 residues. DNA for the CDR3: TGTGCCAGCACCTCTATGTTAACGAACACTGAAGCTTTCTTT. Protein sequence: CASTSMLTNTEAFF.

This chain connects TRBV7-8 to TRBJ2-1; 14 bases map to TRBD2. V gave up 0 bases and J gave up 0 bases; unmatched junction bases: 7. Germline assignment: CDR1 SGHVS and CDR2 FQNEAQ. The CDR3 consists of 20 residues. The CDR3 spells CASSLARTSGGTSSYNEQFF. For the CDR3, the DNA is TGTGCCAGCAGCTTAGCCCGGACTAGCGGGGGGACGAGCTCCTACAATGAGCAGTTCTTC.

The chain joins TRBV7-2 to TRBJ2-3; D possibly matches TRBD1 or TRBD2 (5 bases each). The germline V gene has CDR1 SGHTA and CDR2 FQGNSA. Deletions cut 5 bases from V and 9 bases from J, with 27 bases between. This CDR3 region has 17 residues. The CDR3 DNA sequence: TGTGCCAGCAGCATCGATGGGACGCTAGTTCGATTGGGGACGCAGTATTTT. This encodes CASSIDGTLVRLGTQYF.

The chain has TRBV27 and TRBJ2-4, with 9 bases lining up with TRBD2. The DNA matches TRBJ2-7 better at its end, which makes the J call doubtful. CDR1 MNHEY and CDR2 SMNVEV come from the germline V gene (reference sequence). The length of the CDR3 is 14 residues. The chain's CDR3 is CASGETSGIYEQYF. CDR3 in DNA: TGTGCCAGCGGGGAGACTAGCGGAATCTACGAGCAGTACTTC.

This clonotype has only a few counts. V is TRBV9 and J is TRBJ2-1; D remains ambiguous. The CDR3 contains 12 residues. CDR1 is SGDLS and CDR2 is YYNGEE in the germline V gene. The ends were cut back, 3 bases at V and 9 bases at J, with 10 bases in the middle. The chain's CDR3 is CASSGGSSEQFF. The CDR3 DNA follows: TGTGCCAGCAGCGGAGGATCGAGTGAGCAGTTCTTC.

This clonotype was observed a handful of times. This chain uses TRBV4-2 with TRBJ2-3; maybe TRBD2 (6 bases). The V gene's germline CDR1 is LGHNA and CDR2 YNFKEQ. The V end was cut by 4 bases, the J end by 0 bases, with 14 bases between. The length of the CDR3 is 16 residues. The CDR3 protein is CASSPGHGTSTDTQYF. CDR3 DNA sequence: TGTGCCAGCAGCCCTGGCCACGGGACTAGCACAGATACGCAGTATTTT.

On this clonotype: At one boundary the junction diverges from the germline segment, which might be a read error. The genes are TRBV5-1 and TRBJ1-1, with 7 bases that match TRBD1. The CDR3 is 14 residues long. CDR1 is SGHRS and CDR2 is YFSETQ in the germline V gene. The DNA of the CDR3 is TGCGCCAGTAGCTTGGGACAGCATCCCACTGAAGCTTTCTTT. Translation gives CASSLGQHPTEAFF. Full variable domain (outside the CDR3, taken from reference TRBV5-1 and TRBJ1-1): KAGVTQTPRYLIKTRGQQVTLSCSPISGHRSVSWYQQTPGQGLQFLFEYFSETQRNKGNFPGRFSGRQFSNSRSEMNVSTLELGDSALYLCASSLGQHPTEAFFGQGTRLTVV.